This T cell receptor (beta chain) emerged from a study of technical replicates of blood from several donors. Germline CDR1 is SGHVS and CDR2 is FNYEAQ. V shed 5 bases, J shed 5 bases, and the junction held 11 bases outside the gene matches. The CDR3 sequence is 15 residues long. The method was immunoSEQ multiplex PCR; TCRdb's version includes in-frame clones alone and lacks a portion of them. The table records some 91,000 clones, about 94% of them present only once. The sequence came from a human donor in good health. The sample comprised T cells isolated from PBMCs. The genes are TRBV7-6 and TRBJ2-7, with 8 bases aligning to TRBD2. Here the CDR3 DNA reads TGTGCCAGCAGCGCATCCGGGACTAGTCGGCACGAGCAGTACTTC. This sequence encodes CASSASGTSRHEQYF. Supplemented by reference TRBV7-6 and TRBJ2-7, the full variable domain reads GAGVSQSPRYKVTKRGQDVALRCDPISGHVSLYWYRQALGQGPEFLTYFNYEAQQDKSGLPNDRFSAERPEGSISTLTIQRTEQRDSAMYRCASSASGTSRHEQYFGPGTRLTVT.